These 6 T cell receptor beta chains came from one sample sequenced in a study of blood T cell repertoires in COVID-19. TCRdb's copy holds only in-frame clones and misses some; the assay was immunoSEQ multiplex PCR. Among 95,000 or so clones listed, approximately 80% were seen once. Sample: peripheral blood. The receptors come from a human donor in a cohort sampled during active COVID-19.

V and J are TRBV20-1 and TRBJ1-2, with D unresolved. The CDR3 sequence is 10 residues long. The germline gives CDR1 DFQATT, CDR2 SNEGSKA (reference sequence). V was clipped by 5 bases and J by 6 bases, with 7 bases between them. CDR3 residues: CSAPLDGYTF. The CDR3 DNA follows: TGCAGTGCTCCCTTAGATGGCTACACCTTC.

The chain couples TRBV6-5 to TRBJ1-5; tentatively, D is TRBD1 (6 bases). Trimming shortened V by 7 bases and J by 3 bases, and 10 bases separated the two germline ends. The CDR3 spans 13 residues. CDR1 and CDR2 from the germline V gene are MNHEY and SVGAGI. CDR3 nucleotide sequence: TGTGCCAGCAAGGGACACTACAATCAGCCCCAGCATTTT. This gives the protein CASKGHYNQPQHF.

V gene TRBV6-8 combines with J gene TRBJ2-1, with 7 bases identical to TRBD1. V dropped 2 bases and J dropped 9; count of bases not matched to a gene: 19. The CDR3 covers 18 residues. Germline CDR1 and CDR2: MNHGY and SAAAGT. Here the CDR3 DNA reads TGTGCCAGCAGTTACCCAAGCTCCGACAGGGCTCTTTCGAGTGAGCAGTTCTTC. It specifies CASSYPSSDRALSSEQFF.

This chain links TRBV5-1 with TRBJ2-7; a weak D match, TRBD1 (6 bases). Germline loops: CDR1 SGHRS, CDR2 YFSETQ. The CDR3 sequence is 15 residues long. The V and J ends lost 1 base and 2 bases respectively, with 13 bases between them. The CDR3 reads CASSLTGQNTYEQYF. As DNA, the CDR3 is TGCGCCAGCAGCTTGACAGGACAGAACACCTACGAGCAGTACTTC.

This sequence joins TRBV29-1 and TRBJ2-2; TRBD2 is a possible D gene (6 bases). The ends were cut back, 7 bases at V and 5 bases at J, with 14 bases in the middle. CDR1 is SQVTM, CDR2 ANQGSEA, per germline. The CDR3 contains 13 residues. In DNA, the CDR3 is TGCAGCGCCTGGGGGGTCGGGACCGGGGAGCTGTTTTTT. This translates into CSAWGVGTGELFF.

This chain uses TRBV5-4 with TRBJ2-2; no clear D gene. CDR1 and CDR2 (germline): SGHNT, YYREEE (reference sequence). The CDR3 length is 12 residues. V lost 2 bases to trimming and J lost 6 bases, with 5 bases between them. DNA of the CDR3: TGTGCCAGCAGCTTTACGGCCGGGGAGCTGTTTTTT. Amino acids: CASSFTAGELFF. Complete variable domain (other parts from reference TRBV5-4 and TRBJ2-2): ETGVTQSPTHLIKTRGQQVTLRCSSQSGHNTVSWYQQALGQGPQFIFQYYREEENGRGNFPPRFSGLQFPNYSSELNVNALELDDSALYLCASSFTAGELFFGEGSRLTVL.